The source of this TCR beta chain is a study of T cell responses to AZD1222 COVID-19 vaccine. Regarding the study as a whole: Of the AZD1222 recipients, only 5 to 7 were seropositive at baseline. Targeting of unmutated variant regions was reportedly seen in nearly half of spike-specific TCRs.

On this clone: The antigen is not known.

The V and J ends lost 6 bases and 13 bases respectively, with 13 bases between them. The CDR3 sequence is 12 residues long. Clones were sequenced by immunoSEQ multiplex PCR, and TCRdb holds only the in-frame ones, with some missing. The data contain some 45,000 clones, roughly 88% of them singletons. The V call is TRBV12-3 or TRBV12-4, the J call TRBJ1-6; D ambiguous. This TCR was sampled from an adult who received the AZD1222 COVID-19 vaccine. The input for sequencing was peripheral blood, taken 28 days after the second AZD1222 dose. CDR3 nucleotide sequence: TGTGCCAGCAGCTTCCGTTTCGGGCCCCTCCACTTT. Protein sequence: CASSFRFGPLHF.